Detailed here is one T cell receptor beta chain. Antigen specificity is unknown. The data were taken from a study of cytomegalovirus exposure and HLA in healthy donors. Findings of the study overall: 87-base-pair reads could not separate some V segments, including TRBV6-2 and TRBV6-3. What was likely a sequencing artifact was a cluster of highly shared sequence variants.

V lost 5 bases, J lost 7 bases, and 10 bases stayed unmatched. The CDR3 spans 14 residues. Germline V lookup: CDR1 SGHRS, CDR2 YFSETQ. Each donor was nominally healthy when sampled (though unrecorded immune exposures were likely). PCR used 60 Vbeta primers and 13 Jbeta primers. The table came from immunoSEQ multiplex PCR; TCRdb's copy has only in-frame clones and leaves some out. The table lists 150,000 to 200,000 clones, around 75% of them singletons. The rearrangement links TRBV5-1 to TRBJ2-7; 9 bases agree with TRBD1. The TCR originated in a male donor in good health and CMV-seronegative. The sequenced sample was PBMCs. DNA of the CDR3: TGCGCCAGCAGTTTTACAGGGGGCGCGTTTGAGCAGTACTTC. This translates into CASSFTGGAFEQYF.